These T cell receptor beta chains were read from a single sample in a study of blood T cell repertoires in COVID-19. Sequencing was performed with immunoSEQ multiplex PCR; in TCRdb, only in-frame clones are kept and a portion is missing. The profile shows approximately 410,000 clones, roughly 89% of them singletons. Sequenced sample: peripheral blood. All receptors derive from a woman under 40 with active or convalescent COVID-19. The CDR3 runs from the conserved cysteine through the conserved F or W. Each record gives: V gene, clone size, D gene, CDR3 length, J gene, CDR3 protein, CDR3 DNA. A D gene is named only where the DNA matches it firmly. Some rows have no size entry. The others give once, few or many, or a class for an expanded clone.

TRBV3-1/TRBV3-2,.,.,14,TRBJ2-3,CASSQEELPDTQYF,TGTGCCAGCAGCCAAGAGGAACTACCAGATACGCAGTATTTT
TRBV15,.,TRBD2,16,TRBJ2-7,CATSRRPISGKHEQYF,TGTGCCACCAGCAGACGTCCTATTAGCGGGAAACACGAGCAGTACTTC
TRBV18,.,.,14,TRBJ2-3,CASSPIEITDTQYF,TGTGCCAGCTCACCAATCGAGATCACAGATACGCAGTATTTT
TRBV10-3,.,TRBD1,17,TRBJ1-2,CAISEPGTGRRTYGYTF,TGTGCCATCAGTGAGCCCGGGACAGGGCGGCGGACCTATGGCTACACCTTC
TRBV3-1/TRBV3-2,few,TRBD2,19,TRBJ2-2,CASSQRRSGRKLNTGELFF,TGTGCCAGCAGCCAACGACGTAGCGGGAGGAAACTAAACACCGGGGAGCTGTTTTTT
TRBV29-1,.,TRBD2,15,TRBJ2-3,CSAPEREGRTDTQYF,TGCAGCGCCCCAGAGCGGGAGGGCCGGACAGATACGCAGTATTTT
TRBV28,.,TRBD1,14,TRBJ1-2,CASIRTGMSYGYTF,TGTGCCAGCATCCGGACAGGGATGAGCTATGGCTACACCTTC
TRBV5-6,.,TRBD1,16,TRBJ1-2,CASSSPRDRNFYGYTF,TGTGCCAGCAGTTCACCCCGGGACAGGAATTTCTATGGCTACACCTTC
TRBV4-1,.,.,15,TRBJ2-1,CASSQGQGFSNEQFF,TGCGCCAGCAGCCAAGGGCAGGGGTTCAGCAATGAGCAGTTCTTC
TRBV7-9,.,.,16,TRBJ2-1,CASSLAPGSSYNEQFF,TGTGCCAGCAGCTTAGCGCCGGGGAGCTCCTACAATGAGCAGTTCTTC
TRBV6-4,.,.,13,TRBJ2-1,CASSPAPGNEQFF,TGTGCCAGCAGCCCCGCGCCGGGCAATGAGCAGTTCTTC
TRBV5-4,.,.,15,TRBJ2-7,CASSSATGRFGEQYF,TGTGCCAGCAGCTCGGCGACAGGGAGGTTCGGCGAGCAGTACTTC
TRBV12-5,.,TRBD2,17,TRBJ2-3,CASGLTRTSAPTDTQYF,TGTGCTAGTGGTTTGACGAGGACTAGCGCCCCTACAGATACGCAGTATTTT
TRBV25-1,.,TRBD1,14,TRBJ1-3,CASSDTGQGNTIYF,TGTGCCAGCAGTGACACGGGACAGGGAAACACCATATATTTT
TRBV6-4,.,TRBD1,13,TRBJ1-1,CASSSETGTGAFF,TGTGCCAGCAGTTCCGAGACAGGGACTGGGGCTTTCTTT
TRBV29-1,.,.,14,TRBJ2-3,CSGLRRGPADTQYF,TGCAGCGGCCTCCGCCGCGGGCCGGCAGATACGCAGTATTTT
TRBV4-1,.,.,15,TRBJ1-1,CASSQDGQGVTEAFF,TGCGCCAGCAGCCAAGATGGGCAGGGTGTCACTGAAGCTTTCTTT
TRBV5-1,.,.,15,TRBJ2-3,CASSRAALPEDTQYF,TGCGCCAGCAGCCGAGCGGCTCTACCCGAGGATACGCAGTATTTT
TRBV6-5,.,.,15,TRBJ2-7,CASSSVVTGQDEQYF,TGTGCCAGCAGCTCGGTCGTAACTGGTCAGGACGAGCAGTACTTC
TRBV9,.,.,14,TRBJ2-3,CASSVESFTDTQYF,TGTGCCAGCAGCGTAGAATCGTTCACAGATACGCAGTATTTT
TRBV5-1,.,TRBD1,16,TRBJ2-7,CASSLARTGVTYEQYF,TGCGCCAGCAGCTTGGCCAGGACAGGAGTAACCTACGAGCAGTACTTC
TRBV7-9,.,TRBD1,16,TRBJ2-1,CASSSSTGDDRFEQFF,TGTGCCAGCAGCTCGTCGACAGGGGATGACAGGTTTGAGCAGTTCTTC
TRBV5-1,once,TRBD1,13,TRBJ1-2,CASRLTGGSGYTF,TGCGCCAGCAGATTAACAGGGGGCTCTGGCTACACCTTC
TRBV6-1,.,TRBD1,15,TRBJ2-3,CASSEWDRVIDTQYF,TGTGCCAGCAGTGAATGGGACAGGGTAATAGATACGCAGTATTTT
TRBV6-2/TRBV6-3,once,.,14,TRBJ1-1,CASSYQDSQTEAFF,TGTGCCAGCAGTTACCAGGACAGTCAGACTGAAGCTTTCTTT
TRBV5-4,.,TRBD1,15,TRBJ1-2,CASSYGTGRDYGYTF,TGTGCCAGCAGCTATGGGACAGGGAGGGATTATGGCTACACCTTC
TRBV7-9,.,TRBD2,13,TRBJ2-3,CASGLAVTDTQYF,TGTGCCAGTGGACTAGCGGTCACAGATACGCAGTATTTT
TRBV5-1,.,TRBD1,16,TRBJ1-1,CASSLVVTGGNTEAFF,TGCGCCAGCAGCTTGGTTGTGACAGGGGGGAACACTGAAGCTTTCTTT
TRBV6-5,.,.,15,TRBJ2-5,CASSYGPARQETQYF,TGTGCCAGCAGTTACGGGCCAGCTCGACAAGAGACCCAGTACTTC
TRBV3-1/TRBV3-2,.,TRBD2,15,TRBJ2-1,CASVRTSGGLTEQFF,TGTGCCAGCGTAAGAACTAGCGGGGGTCTCACTGAGCAGTTCTTC
TRBV29-1,.,.,13,TRBJ2-7,CSASGTSSYEQYF,TGCAGCGCATCCGGGACATCCTCCTACGAGCAGTACTTC
TRBV14,.,TRBD1,18,TRBJ2-6,CASEVWGQGLYGANVLTF,TGTGCCAGCGAAGTTTGGGGACAGGGCCTTTACGGGGCCAACGTCCTGACTTTC
TRBV27,.,TRBD1,14,TRBJ2-5,CASNGRGLQETQYF,TGTGCCAGCAATGGCAGGGGGCTTCAAGAGACCCAGTACTTC
TRBV18,.,.,16,TRBJ2-3,CASSPIPPSRWDTQYF,TGTGCCAGCTCACCAATTCCACCGTCTCGGTGGGATACGCAGTATTTT
TRBV18,.,TRBD1,14,TRBJ1-1,CASSQDRVYTEAFF,TGTGCCAGCTCCCAAGACAGGGTTTACACTGAAGCTTTCTTT
TRBV7-8,.,TRBD2,18,TRBJ2-1,CASSIGTSGLSSYNEQFF,TGTGCCAGCAGCATAGGGACTAGCGGTTTGAGCTCCTACAATGAGCAGTTCTTC
TRBV29-1,.,.,13,TRBJ2-5,CSVDLAARETQYF,TGCAGCGTTGATTTAGCGGCCCGTGAGACCCAGTACTTC
TRBV10-3,.,TRBD2,13,TRBJ2-7,CAARLAATYEQYF,TGTGCCGCGAGACTAGCGGCTACCTACGAGCAGTACTTC
TRBV2,.,.,15,TRBJ1-2,CASSERSGSFYGYTF,TGTGCCAGCAGTGAAAGGTCAGGAAGTTTCTATGGCTACACCTTC
TRBV29-1,.,.,11,TRBJ2-5,CSVEVERTQYF,TGCAGCGTTGAGGTGGAGAGGACCCAGTACTTC
TRBV19,.,TRBD1,17,TRBJ2-5,CASRKRSSQGAWETQYF,TGTGCCAGTAGAAAGCGCTCGTCACAGGGGGCTTGGGAGACCCAGTACTTC
TRBV4-1,once,TRBD1,19,TRBJ2-6,CASSQESDRGVKGANVLTF,TGCGCCAGCAGCCAAGAGAGCGACAGGGGAGTTAAAGGGGCCAACGTCCTGACTTTC
TRBV27,.,TRBD2,15,TRBJ2-1,CASSGRLAGGPQQFF,TGTGCCAGCAGCGGAAGACTAGCGGGAGGGCCCCAGCAGTTCTTC
TRBV11-2,.,.,17,TRBJ2-3,CASSLVADPTGVDTQYF,TGTGCCAGCAGCTTAGTCGCAGACCCCACCGGAGTAGATACGCAGTATTTT
TRBV27,once,.,15,TRBJ2-7,CASGYNSGTSYEQYF,TGTGCCAGCGGATATAATAGCGGTACTTCCTACGAGCAGTACTTC
TRBV3-1/TRBV3-2,.,.,13,TRBJ2-5,CASSLRVQETQYF,TGTGCCAGCAGCCTACGCGTCCAAGAGACCCAGTACTTC
TRBV14,.,TRBD1,14,TRBJ1-3,CASSQDTGGNTIYF,TGTGCCAGCAGCCAAGACACAGGGGGGAACACCATATATTTT
TRBV29-1,.,TRBD2,14,TRBJ2-2,CSARLAGITGELFF,TGCAGCGCAAGACTAGCGGGGATCACCGGGGAGCTGTTTTTT
TRBV5-1,.,.,14,TRBJ2-7,CASSLGQVSYEQYF,TGCGCCAGCAGCTTGGGCCAGGTGTCCTACGAGCAGTACTTC
TRBV5-1,once,TRBD1,16,TRBJ1-1,CASSSTGTGLNTEAFF,TGCGCCAGCAGCTCAACCGGGACAGGCTTGAACACTGAAGCTTTCTTT
TRBV18,.,TRBD1,14,TRBJ1-5,CASSRGTGNQPQHF,TGTGCCAGCTCACGGGGGACAGGGAATCAGCCCCAGCATTTT
TRBV7-2,few,.,18,TRBJ2-1,CASSSRLGALSSYNEQFF,TGTGCCAGCAGCTCTCGATTAGGGGCTTTGAGCTCCTACAATGAGCAGTTCTTC
TRBV6-5,.,.,15,TRBJ1-5,CASSLVDSSNQPQHF,TGTGCCAGCAGTTTGGTCGACTCTAGCAATCAGCCCCAGCATTTT
TRBV6-5,.,.,14,TRBJ1-3,CASSPDSVGNTIYF,TGTGCCAGCAGTCCCGATTCGGTTGGAAACACCATATATTTT
TRBV5-5,.,TRBD1,18,TRBJ2-3,CASSLVDRGGRITDTQYF,TGTGCCAGCAGCTTGGTGGACAGGGGGGGAAGAATTACAGATACGCAGTATTTT
TRBV7-9,.,TRBD1,14,TRBJ1-1,CASSPGQGSTEAFF,TGTGCCAGCAGCCCCGGACAGGGATCCACTGAAGCTTTCTTT
TRBV7-2,.,TRBD1,14,TRBJ1-2,CASIKPTGGGGYTF,TGTGCCAGCATCAAACCTACAGGGGGCGGAGGCTACACCTTC